This T cell receptor beta chain was documented in a study of CD4 T cells in relation to SARS-CoV-2 and coronaviruses. With respect to this clone: Its antigen is not identified.

Before the COVID-19 pandemic, during about 2010-2018, CD4+ T cells were taken from unexposed donors. CD4+ T cells were isolated from the cells after 10 days of culture. Cells permitting, SARS-CoV-2 S/N and four cold-coronavirus spikes were tested on unexposed-donor CD4+ T cells. Here immunoSEQ multiplex PCR was the method, and the copy in TCRdb shows in-frame clones only, minus some. Seen here are 15,000 to 20,000 clones, under 85% observed once, and the top ten hold about 29%. V lost 2 bases and J 4 bases, leaving 12 bases between the germline ends. The CDR3 extends over 15 amino acids. From germline, CDR1 is KGHDR and CDR2 SFDVKD.

The specimen sequenced was CD4+ T cells from PBMCs, cultured in vitro. The genes are TRBV24-1 and TRBJ2-3; D call uncertain. This TCR was recovered from a human donor in good health. The CDR3 protein is CATSDWTVTADTQYF. The CDR3 bases are TGTGCCACCAGTGATTGGACGGTTACTGCAGATACGCAGTATTTT.